Below are 3 T cell receptor beta chains sequenced from a single sample in a study of OX40 agonist ivuxolimab in advanced cancers. Assay used: immunoSEQ multiplex PCR; TCRdb lists only in-frame clones, some missing. The sample shows 5,500 to 7,000 clones, less than 70% of them seen only once. Sequenced material: CD4+ or CD8+ T cells sorted from blood, taken in a trial of the OX40 agonist ivuxolimab. All receptors derive from an adult with an advanced solid tumor such as melanoma, head and neck, liver or kidney cancer.

This clone occurred once. This rearrangement joins TRBV4-1 to TRBJ2-5; 7 nucleotides line up with TRBD2. CDR1 and CDR2 from the germline V gene are MGHRA and YSYEKL. There are 13 residues in the CDR3. V was clipped by 5 bases and J by 11 bases; unmatched bases: 11. The CDR3 sequence: CASSILATGEQYF. The DNA for the CDR3 is TGCGCCAGCAGCATACTAGCGACGGGGGAGCAGTACTTC.

The chain is built from TRBV11-3 and TRBJ2-3, with a tentative D call TRBD1 (6 bases). Germline-derived CDR1 and CDR2 are SGHNT and YENEEA. V was pared by 0 bases and J by 2 bases, with 12 bases between. This CDR3 comprises 16 residues. As DNA, the CDR3 is TGTGCCAGCAGCTTAGATAGGGGACAAGACACAGATACGCAGTATTTT. This codes for CASSLDRGQDTDTQYF.

V and J are TRBV7-9 and TRBJ2-7, with D possibly called TRBD1 or TRBD2 (5 bases each). The CDR3 is 11 residues long. Deletions cut 8 bases from V and 0 bases from J, with 5 bases between. Germline CDR1 is SEHNR and CDR2 is FQNEAQ (reference sequence). The CDR3 DNA sequence: TGTGCCAGCGGGGGCTCCTACGAGCAGTACTTC. Encoded protein: CASGGSYEQYF.